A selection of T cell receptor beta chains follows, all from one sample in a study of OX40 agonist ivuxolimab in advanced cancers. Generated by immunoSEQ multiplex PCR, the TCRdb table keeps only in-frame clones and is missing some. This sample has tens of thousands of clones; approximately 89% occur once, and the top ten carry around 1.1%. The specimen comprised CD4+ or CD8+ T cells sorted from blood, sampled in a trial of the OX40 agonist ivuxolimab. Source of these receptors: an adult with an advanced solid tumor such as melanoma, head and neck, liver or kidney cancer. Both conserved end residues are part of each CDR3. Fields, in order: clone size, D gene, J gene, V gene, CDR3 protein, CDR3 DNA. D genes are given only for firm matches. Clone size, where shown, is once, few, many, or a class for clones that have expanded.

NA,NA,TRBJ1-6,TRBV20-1,CSGSNNSPLHF,TGCAGTGGGTCCAACAATTCACCCCTCCACTTT
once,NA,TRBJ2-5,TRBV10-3,CAISESNSPQETQYF,TGTGCCATCAGTGAGTCGAATAGCCCCCAAGAGACCCAGTACTTC
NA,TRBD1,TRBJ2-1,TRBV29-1,CSVDRQGNEQFF,TGCAGCGTTGACCGACAGGGAAATGAGCAGTTCTTC
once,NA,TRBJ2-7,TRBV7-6,CASSSATDRRDPYEQYF,TGTGCCAGCAGCTCCGCAACGGACCGCAGGGACCCCTACGAGCAGTACTTC
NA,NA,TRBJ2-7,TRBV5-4,CASSLAPGGPYEQYF,TGTGCCAGCAGCTTGGCACCGGGGGGCCCCTACGAGCAGTACTTC
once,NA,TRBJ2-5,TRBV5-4,CASSLDPGRLRETQYF,TGTGCCAGCAGCTTGGATCCGGGACGGCTCCGGGAGACCCAGTACTTC
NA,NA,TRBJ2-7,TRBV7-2,CASSLMAGQPSYEQYF,TGTGCCAGCAGCTTAATGGCGGGACAGCCTTCCTACGAGCAGTACTTC
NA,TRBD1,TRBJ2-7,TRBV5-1,CASSTGQKTYEQYF,TGCGCCAGCAGCACGGGACAGAAAACCTACGAGCAGTACTTC
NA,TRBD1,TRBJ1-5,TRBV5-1,CASSQGQPNQPQHF,TGCGCCAGCAGCCAGGGACAGCCCAATCAGCCCCAGCATTTT
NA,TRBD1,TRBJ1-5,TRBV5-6,CASSPGQGGNQPQHF,TGTGCCAGCAGTCCCGGACAGGGCGGGAATCAGCCCCAGCATTTT
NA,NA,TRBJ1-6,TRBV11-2,CASSLDPYNSPLHF,TGTGCCAGCAGCTTAGATCCCTATAATTCACCCCTCCACTTT
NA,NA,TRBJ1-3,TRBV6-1,CASSANHQGGNIIYF,TGTGCCAGCAGTGCGAACCATCAGGGAGGAAACATCATATATTTT
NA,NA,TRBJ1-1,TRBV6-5,CASSLGQLNTEAFF,TGTGCCAGCAGTTTGGGGCAGCTGAACACTGAAGCTTTCTTT
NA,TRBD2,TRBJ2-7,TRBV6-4,CARTLAGGKNEQYF,TGTGCCAGGACCCTAGCGGGGGGGAAGAACGAGCAGTACTTC
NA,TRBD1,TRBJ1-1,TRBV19,CAVDRGLGTEAFF,TGTGCCGTGGACAGGGGGCTCGGCACTGAAGCTTTCTTT
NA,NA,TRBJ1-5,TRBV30,CAWSVRGPSPQHF,TGTGCCTGGAGTGTACGCGGCCCCAGCCCCCAGCATTTT
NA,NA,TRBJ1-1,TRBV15,CATSMRSNTEAFF,TGTGCCACCAGCATGCGGAGTAACACTGAAGCTTTCTTT
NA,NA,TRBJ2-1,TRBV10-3,CAISEGYNEQFF,TGTGCCATCAGTGAAGGGTACAATGAGCAGTTCTTC
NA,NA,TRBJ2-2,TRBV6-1,CASSSGSNTGELFF,TGTGCCAGCAGCAGCGGGTCGAACACCGGGGAGCTGTTTTTT
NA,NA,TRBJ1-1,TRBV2,CASSVRTEAFF,TGTGCCAGCAGTGTAAGGACTGAAGCTTTCTTT
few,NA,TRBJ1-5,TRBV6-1,CASSEAQTAINQPQHF,TGTGCCAGCAGTGAAGCGCAAACAGCCATAAATCAGCCCCAGCATTTT
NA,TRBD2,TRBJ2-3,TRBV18,CASSPVGAGVVADTQYF,TGTGCCAGCTCACCCGTTGGGGCGGGGGTCGTTGCAGATACGCAGTATTTT
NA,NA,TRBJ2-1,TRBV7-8,CASGQVSGGGEQFF,TGTGCCAGCGGCCAAGTTAGTGGGGGAGGTGAGCAGTTCTTC
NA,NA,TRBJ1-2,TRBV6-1,CASSGEVDGYGYTF,TGTGCCAGCAGTGGTGAAGTCGACGGGTATGGCTACACCTTC
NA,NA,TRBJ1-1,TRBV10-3,CAISGIGITEAFF,TGTGCCATCAGTGGAATCGGGATCACTGAAGCTTTCTTT
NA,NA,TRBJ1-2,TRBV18,CASSPPPSTGRRGYTF,TGTGCCAGCTCACCCCCCCCATCGACAGGCCGAAGAGGCTACACCTTC
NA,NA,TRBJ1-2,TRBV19,CASSTFFINVYTF,TGTGCCAGTAGTACTTTCTTCATTAACGTCTACACCTTC
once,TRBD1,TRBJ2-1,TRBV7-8,CASSLGQGVIYNEQFF,TGTGCCAGCAGCTTAGGACAGGGGGTAATCTACAATGAGCAGTTCTTC
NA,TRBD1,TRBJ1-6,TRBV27,CASSLTGTGVTSPLHF,TGTGCCAGCAGCCTAACCGGGACAGGGGTGACTTCACCCCTCCACTTT
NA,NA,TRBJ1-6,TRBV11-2,CASSPRHRTVIGNSPLHF,TGTGCCAGCAGCCCCCGTCATCGGACAGTGATAGGGAATTCACCCCTCCACTTT
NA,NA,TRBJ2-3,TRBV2,CASSERLIDTQYF,TGTGCCAGCAGTGAAAGACTGATAGATACGCAGTATTTT
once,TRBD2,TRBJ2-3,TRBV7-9,CASSLGWGGTDTQYF,TGTGCCAGCAGCTTAGGATGGGGGGGTACAGATACGCAGTATTTT
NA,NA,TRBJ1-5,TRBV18,CASSPGSNQPQHF,TGTGCCAGCTCACCAGGAAGCAATCAGCCCCAGCATTTT
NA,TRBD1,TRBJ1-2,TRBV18,CASSQDRVYYGYTF,TGTGCCAGCTCGCAGGACAGGGTTTACTATGGCTACACCTTC
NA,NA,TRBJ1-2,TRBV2,CASRQLLYGYTF,TGTGCCAGCAGACAGTTACTCTATGGCTACACCTTC
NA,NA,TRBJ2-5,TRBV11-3,CASSLGAGETQYF,TGTGCCAGCAGCTTAGGTGCTGGGGAGACCCAGTACTTC